The rows below give T cell receptor beta chains drawn from one sample of a study of monozygotic twins with cystic fibrosis. Sequencing was performed with immunoSEQ multiplex PCR; in TCRdb, only in-frame clones are kept and a portion is missing. The sample comprises about 23,000 clones, less than 98% of which are singletons, and around 0.14% rests with the top ten. The sequenced sample was blood. The receptors shown here come from a girl aged 5-17 years with cystic fibrosis. The CDR3 runs from the conserved cysteine through the conserved F or W. A D gene is named only where the DNA matches it firmly. Not every row has a clone size; where given, it reads once, few, many or a size class.

.	TRBJ2-7	TRBV7-2	.	CASSYQLEAEQYF	TGTGCCAGCAGCTACCAACTAGAGGCCGAGCAGTACTTC
.	TRBJ2-6	TRBV7-9	.	CASSLGAPGANVLTF	TGTGCCAGCAGCTTAGGAGCCCCTGGGGCCAACGTCCTGACTTTC
TRBD1	TRBJ2-7	TRBV7-2	.	CASSRDRVSYEQYF	TGTGCCAGCAGCCGGGACAGGGTTTCCTACGAGCAGTACTTC
.	TRBJ2-5	TRBV5-1	.	CASSTTGLEETQYF	TGCGCCAGCAGCACCACAGGGTTAGAAGAGACCCAGTACTTC
.	TRBJ1-5	TRBV19	.	CASSRGALGQPQHF	TGTGCCAGTAGTCGGGGGGCTTTGGGTCAGCCCCAGCATTTT
.	TRBJ2-7	TRBV30	.	CAWTQGSYEQYF	TGTGCCTGGACCCAAGGGAGCTACGAGCAGTACTTC
TRBD2	TRBJ2-5	TRBV5-1	.	CASSPHGRMSETQYF	TGCGCCAGCAGCCCTCACGGGAGGATGTCTGAGACCCAGTACTTC
TRBD2	TRBJ2-3	TRBV9	.	CASSASGTSLTDTQYF	TGTGCCAGCAGCGCCTCCGGGACTAGCCTCACAGATACGCAGTATTTT
TRBD2	TRBJ2-2	TRBV7-7	.	CASIEREANTGELFF	TGTGCCAGCATCGAGCGGGAGGCGAACACCGGGGAGCTGTTTTTT
.	TRBJ2-5	TRBV7-3	.	CASSEAWAETQYF	TGTGCCAGCAGCGAAGCTTGGGCGGAGACCCAGTACTTC
.	TRBJ1-3	TRBV7-2	.	CASSWGFSGNTIYF	TGTGCCAGCTCCTGGGGGTTCTCTGGAAACACCATATATTTT
TRBD1	TRBJ2-1	TRBV7-8	.	CASSLALGQGSNEQFF	TGTGCCAGCAGCTTAGCGCTCGGACAGGGGTCCAATGAGCAGTTCTTC
TRBD1	TRBJ2-7	TRBV27	.	CASSPRTGPYEQYF	TGTGCCAGCAGTCCTAGGACAGGGCCCTACGAGCAGTACTTC
TRBD2	TRBJ2-7	TRBV4-2	.	CASSHASGGSYEQYF	TGTGCCAGCAGCCATGCTAGCGGGGGCTCCTACGAGCAGTACTTC
.	TRBJ1-2	TRBV7-2	.	CASSLGRGEYGYTF	TGTGCCAGCAGCTTAGGGCGTGGAGAGTATGGCTACACCTTC
.	TRBJ2-1	TRBV2	.	CASSGRTEQFF	TGTGCCAGCAGTGGGCGGACAGAGCAGTTCTTC
.	TRBJ2-1	TRBV5-1	.	CASTLSGSYNEQFF	TGCGCCAGCACCCTTAGCGGTTCCTACAATGAGCAGTTCTTC
TRBD2	TRBJ2-3	TRBV5-1	.	CASTVSGDHTDTQYF	TGCGCCAGTACTGTTAGCGGGGACCACACAGATACGCAGTATTTT
.	TRBJ2-1	TRBV29-1	.	CSVGALVKFQQFF	TGCAGCGTTGGTGCGCTAGTCAAGTTTCAGCAGTTCTTC
TRBD1	TRBJ1-1	TRBV7-9	few	CASSPRTGWSTEAFF	TGTGCCAGCAGCCCCAGGACAGGGTGGAGCACTGAAGCTTTCTTT
.	TRBJ2-5	TRBV19	.	CASRPLTVLQETQYF	TGTGCCAGTAGACCCTTGACAGTTCTCCAAGAGACCCAGTACTTC
.	TRBJ1-1	TRBV29-1	.	CSVGLAGNTEAFF	TGCAGCGTTGGTTTGGCAGGGAACACTGAAGCTTTCTTT
TRBD2	TRBJ2-2	TRBV7-3	.	CASSTGLAGSGELFF	TGTGCCAGCAGCACGGGACTAGCGGGATCCGGGGAGCTGTTTTTT
TRBD1	TRBJ1-4	TRBV6-5	.	CASRGTATNEKLFF	TGTGCCAGCAGAGGGACAGCAACTAATGAAAAACTGTTTTTT
TRBD1	TRBJ1-4	TRBV19	once	CASSKRDSYNEKLFF	TGTGCCAGTAGTAAAAGGGACAGCTACAATGAAAAACTGTTTTTT